This paragraph reports one TCR beta chain. This entry comes from a study of T cell changes during pregnancy in multiple sclerosis. This CDR3 has 16 amino acids. The J segment lost 2 bases and the V segment lost 5 bases, leaving 4 bases of the junction unmatched. Germline CDR1 is SGHTA and CDR2 is FQGNSA. Clones were read by immunoSEQ multiplex PCR, and TCRdb kept only the in-frame ones, dropping some. The sample includes about 100,000 clones, approximately 90% of them seen just once. Sequenced here: peripheral blood, sampled after pregnancy. The chain employs TRBV7-2 and TRBJ2-3; 13 nucleotides agree with TRBD2. The receptor was isolated from a female donor with multiple sclerosis, enrolled in a pregnancy study. CDR3 nucleotide sequence: TGTGCCAGCAGCCCGGGACTAGCGGGGTACACAGATACGCAGTATTTT. Translating gives CASSPGLAGYTDTQYF.